The rows below give T cell receptor beta chains drawn from one sample of a study of T cell repertoires in cytomegalovirus infection. TCRdb called the reads again in MiXCR, with one record for every CDR3 protein. The data show about 130,000 distinct CDR3 sequences, 7% to 9.5% seen once. Sequencing was performed on PBMCs. All receptors derive from a human donor in good health (CMV status not recorded). Some clones in this sample may be carry-over from other donors' samples. CDR3s include the opening cysteine and the closing phenylalanine or tryptophan. The D gene is left open where the match is weak. Only part of the rows carry a size: once, few, many, or a class if the clone is expanded.

len: 15
v_gene: TRBV20-1
d_gene: TRBD1
j_gene: TRBJ1-5
abundance: -
CDR3nt: TGCAGTGCTAAAACAGGGGGCGAAGGAAATCAGCCCCAGCATTTT
CDR3aa: CSAKTGGEGNQPQHF

len: 12
v_gene: TRBV7-6
d_gene: TRBD1
j_gene: TRBJ2-7
abundance: -
CDR3nt: TGTGCCAGCAGCTCGACAGGGCCCGAGCAGTACTTC
CDR3aa: CASSSTGPEQYF

len: 14
v_gene: TRBV4-1
d_gene: -
j_gene: TRBJ1-4
abundance: many
CDR3nt: TGCGCCAGCAGCCGCTCGACTCTTGAGGGAAAACTGTTTTTT
CDR3aa: CASSRSTLEGKLFF

len: 17
v_gene: TRBV4-1
d_gene: -
j_gene: TRBJ1-2
abundance: many
CDR3nt: TGCGCCAGCAGCCAACCTAACAGGGACTCCAGGAGCTATGGCTACACCTTC
CDR3aa: CASSQPNRDSRSYGYTF

len: 15
v_gene: TRBV7-9
d_gene: TRBD1
j_gene: TRBJ1-3
abundance: many
CDR3nt: TGTGCCAGCAGCACCCCGACAGGGACTGGAAACACCATATATTTT
CDR3aa: CASSTPTGTGNTIYF

len: 20
v_gene: TRBV6-2/TRBV6-3
d_gene: TRBD2
j_gene: TRBJ2-1
abundance: -
CDR3nt: TGTGCCAGCAGTTACCCCACAACCACTAGCGGGGGAAGCTCCTACAATGAGCAGTTCTTC
CDR3aa: CASSYPTTTSGGSSYNEQFF

len: 15
v_gene: TRBV7-2
d_gene: TRBD2
j_gene: TRBJ2-5
abundance: many
CDR3nt: TGTGCCAGCAGCTTATTGGGACTAGGGAGCGGGACCCAGTACTTC
CDR3aa: CASSLLGLGSGTQYF

len: 16
v_gene: TRBV4-1
d_gene: -
j_gene: TRBJ1-1
abundance: many
CDR3nt: TGCGCCAGCAGCCAAGCCCCCGGGCGGGTAAACACTGAAGCTTTCTTT
CDR3aa: CASSQAPGRVNTEAFF

len: 15
v_gene: TRBV20-1
d_gene: -
j_gene: TRBJ2-3
abundance: few
CDR3nt: TGCAGTGCATACTGGGCAGGGAGTAGCACAGATACGCAGTATTTT
CDR3aa: CSAYWAGSSTDTQYF

len: 19
v_gene: TRBV7-8
d_gene: TRBD2
j_gene: TRBJ2-1
abundance: many
CDR3nt: TGTGCCAGCAGCCGGGGACTAGCGGGGGGGATTAGCTCCTACAATGAGCAGTTCTTC
CDR3aa: CASSRGLAGGISSYNEQFF

len: 14
v_gene: TRBV2
d_gene: -
j_gene: TRBJ1-2
abundance: few
CDR3nt: TGTGCCAGCACCCACCCCACATATAACTATGGCTACACCTTC
CDR3aa: CASTHPTYNYGYTF

len: 12
v_gene: TRBV6-8
d_gene: -
j_gene: TRBJ1-2
abundance: -
CDR3nt: TGTGCCATTATGACCCGGAACTATGGCTACACCTTC
CDR3aa: CAIMTRNYGYTF

len: 13
v_gene: TRBV12-3/TRBV12-4
d_gene: -
j_gene: TRBJ2-2
abundance: many
CDR3nt: TGTGCCAGCAGTTTTGAGGTTCCCGGGGAGCTGTTTTTT
CDR3aa: CASSFEVPGELFF

len: 14
v_gene: TRBV6-1
d_gene: -
j_gene: TRBJ1-1
abundance: few
CDR3nt: TGTGCCAGCAGTGCTTGGACGGCGAACACTGAAGCTTTCTTT
CDR3aa: CASSAWTANTEAFF

len: 14
v_gene: TRBV20-1
d_gene: -
j_gene: TRBJ1-3
abundance: few
CDR3nt: TGCAGTGCTAGAAGTATAGCGGCGGGAAACACCATATATTTT
CDR3aa: CSARSIAAGNTIYF

len: 14
v_gene: TRBV19
d_gene: -
j_gene: TRBJ1-1
abundance: few
CDR3nt: TGTGCCAGTACTCAGGGTGCCGCTAGCACTGAAGCTTTCTTT
CDR3aa: CASTQGAASTEAFF

len: 12
v_gene: TRBV29-1
d_gene: TRBD1
j_gene: TRBJ2-3
abundance: -
CDR3nt: TGCAGCGGGACAGGGCGCACAGATACGCAGTATTTT
CDR3aa: CSGTGRTDTQYF

len: 13
v_gene: TRBV20-1
d_gene: -
j_gene: TRBJ1-2
abundance: many
CDR3nt: TGCAGTGCTAGAGTAGCAGGGGACGCTGGCTACACCTTC
CDR3aa: CSARVAGDAGYTF

len: 14
v_gene: TRBV3-1
d_gene: TRBD1
j_gene: TRBJ1-4
abundance: -
CDR3nt: TGTGCCAGCAGCCAGAGGGGGCAAAAAGAAAAACTGTTTTTT
CDR3aa: CASSQRGQKEKLFF

len: 15
v_gene: TRBV5-1
d_gene: -
j_gene: TRBJ2-2
abundance: few
CDR3nt: TGCGCCAGCAGCTTGGAATCCCAGCGGGCCGGGGAGCTGTTTTTT
CDR3aa: CASSLESQRAGELFF

len: 15
v_gene: TRBV7-8
d_gene: -
j_gene: TRBJ1-4
abundance: many
CDR3nt: TGTGCCAGCAGCTTAGTTGGAGCAACTAATGAAAAACTGTTTTTT
CDR3aa: CASSLVGATNEKLFF

len: 15
v_gene: TRBV11-2
d_gene: -
j_gene: TRBJ2-5
abundance: many
CDR3nt: TGTGCCAGCAGTTTTGCAGGGGTTGCGGGAGAGACCCAGTACTTC
CDR3aa: CASSFAGVAGETQYF

len: 16
v_gene: TRBV19
d_gene: TRBD1
j_gene: TRBJ1-1
abundance: -
CDR3nt: TGTGCCAGTAGTATAGTTTCCCAGGGGGCGAACACTGAAGCTTTCTTT
CDR3aa: CASSIVSQGANTEAFF

len: 16
v_gene: TRBV2
d_gene: -
j_gene: TRBJ2-7
abundance: -
CDR3nt: TGTGCCAGCACCGAAGTCGGCGGACCTAGCTCCTACGAGCAGTACTTC
CDR3aa: CASTEVGGPSSYEQYF

len: 14
v_gene: TRBV7-2
d_gene: -
j_gene: TRBJ1-1
abundance: many
CDR3nt: TGTGCCAGCAGCTCGTCACTCATGAACACTGAAGCTTTCTTT
CDR3aa: CASSSSLMNTEAFF

len: 16
v_gene: TRBV30
d_gene: -
j_gene: TRBJ1-2
abundance: many
CDR3nt: TGTGCCTGGAGTGCCTTGACAGGCCCCTTGGGGTATGGCTACACCTTC
CDR3aa: CAWSALTGPLGYGYTF

len: 15
v_gene: TRBV7-2
d_gene: -
j_gene: TRBJ2-1
abundance: many
CDR3nt: TGTGCCAGCAGCTTGCTAGCCGTCTCCTACAATGAGCAGTTCTTC
CDR3aa: CASSLLAVSYNEQFF

len: 16
v_gene: TRBV28
d_gene: -
j_gene: TRBJ1-5
abundance: -
CDR3nt: TGTGCCAGCAGCAACTCCGGGAACAGGGTCCGACAGCCCCAGCATTTT
CDR3aa: CASSNSGNRVRQPQHF

len: 14
v_gene: TRBV20-1
d_gene: -
j_gene: TRBJ1-2
abundance: -
CDR3nt: TGCAGTGCTAGAGAAGGGACACCGGGGTATGGCTACACCTTC
CDR3aa: CSAREGTPGYGYTF

len: 14
v_gene: TRBV9
d_gene: -
j_gene: TRBJ1-6
abundance: many
CDR3nt: TGTGCCAGCAGCGTAGCAGGGAGGAATTCACCCCTCCACTTT
CDR3aa: CASSVAGRNSPLHF

len: 17
v_gene: TRBV18
d_gene: TRBD1
j_gene: TRBJ1-5
abundance: -
CDR3nt: TGTGCCAGCTCACCACCGGATAGGACAGGTGGCAATCAGCCCCAGCATTTT
CDR3aa: CASSPPDRTGGNQPQHF

len: 15
v_gene: TRBV19
d_gene: TRBD1
j_gene: TRBJ1-5
abundance: few
CDR3nt: TGTGCCAGTAGTCCAACGGACAGGGCCGGGGGGCCCCAGCATTTT
CDR3aa: CASSPTDRAGGPQHF

len: 15
v_gene: TRBV28
d_gene: TRBD2
j_gene: TRBJ2-3
abundance: -
CDR3nt: TGTGCCAGCAGTTTTACGGGGGGGCCCGCAGATACGCAGTATTTT
CDR3aa: CASSFTGGPADTQYF

len: 16
v_gene: TRBV5-1
d_gene: -
j_gene: TRBJ2-7
abundance: many
CDR3nt: TGCGCCAGCAGCTTGACTGTTGGGAGATCAACCTACGAGCAGTACTTC
CDR3aa: CASSLTVGRSTYEQYF

len: 13
v_gene: TRBV7-9
d_gene: -
j_gene: TRBJ1-2
abundance: many
CDR3nt: TGTGCCAGCAGCTTTGATCAGGGGAGCGGCTACACCTTC
CDR3aa: CASSFDQGSGYTF

len: 14
v_gene: TRBV2
d_gene: TRBD1
j_gene: TRBJ2-3
abundance: -
CDR3nt: TGTGCCAGCGCAGGGGGTGCTAGCACAGATACGCAGTATTTT
CDR3aa: CASAGGASTDTQYF

len: 14
v_gene: TRBV12-3/TRBV12-4
d_gene: TRBD1
j_gene: TRBJ1-5
abundance: -
CDR3nt: TGTGCCAGCAGTTCAGGGGGTTTGTTGGAGCCCCAGCATTTT
CDR3aa: CASSSGGLLEPQHF

len: 14
v_gene: TRBV7-2
d_gene: -
j_gene: TRBJ1-6
abundance: many
CDR3nt: TGTGCCAGCAGCGTCGGGACGGAGAATTCACCCCTCCACTTT
CDR3aa: CASSVGTENSPLHF

len: 15
v_gene: TRBV4-1
d_gene: -
j_gene: TRBJ1-1
abundance: many
CDR3nt: TGCGCCAGCAGCCAACAGGACAAAGATGATACTGAAGCTTTCTTT
CDR3aa: CASSQQDKDDTEAFF

len: 15
v_gene: TRBV20-1
d_gene: -
j_gene: TRBJ2-3
abundance: few
CDR3nt: TGCAGTGCTAGATATCCGGGGGGCAGCACAGATACGCAGTATTTT
CDR3aa: CSARYPGGSTDTQYF

len: 14
v_gene: TRBV7-2
d_gene: -
j_gene: TRBJ2-2
abundance: -
CDR3nt: TGTGCCAGCGTAGAAAACACGAACACCGGGGAGCTGTTTTTT
CDR3aa: CASVENTNTGELFF

len: 14
v_gene: TRBV3-1
d_gene: -
j_gene: TRBJ2-3
abundance: -
CDR3nt: TGTGCCAGCAGCCCCTGGCCTAGCACAGATACGCAGTATTTT
CDR3aa: CASSPWPSTDTQYF

len: 15
v_gene: TRBV7-2
d_gene: -
j_gene: TRBJ2-7
abundance: -
CDR3nt: TGTGCCAGCAGCTTAGGAGGGAACCAAGCCTACGAGCAGTACTTC
CDR3aa: CASSLGGNQAYEQYF

len: 13
v_gene: TRBV7-2
d_gene: -
j_gene: TRBJ2-5
abundance: many
CDR3nt: TGTGCCAGCAGCTTAGACAGGGTTGGATCCCAGTACTTC
CDR3aa: CASSLDRVGSQYF

len: 14
v_gene: TRBV9
d_gene: -
j_gene: TRBJ2-7
abundance: many
CDR3nt: TGTGCCAGCAGCGACTCACATTTCAGCGGCGAGCAGTACTTC
CDR3aa: CASSDSHFSGEQYF

len: 15
v_gene: TRBV12-3/TRBV12-4
d_gene: -
j_gene: TRBJ1-4
abundance: many
CDR3nt: TGTGCCAGCAACTCGGGACGGACAACTAATGAAAAACTGTTTTTT
CDR3aa: CASNSGRTTNEKLFF

len: 18
v_gene: TRBV15
d_gene: TRBD2
j_gene: TRBJ2-1
abundance: -
CDR3nt: TGTGCCACCAGCAGAGATTCGGGACTAGCGGGGGGGCGGGATGAGCAGTTCTTC
CDR3aa: CATSRDSGLAGGRDEQFF

len: 13
v_gene: TRBV29-1
d_gene: TRBD2
j_gene: TRBJ2-1
abundance: -
CDR3nt: TGCAGCCTCTGGACTAGCGGTGGGAATGAGCAGTTCTTC
CDR3aa: CSLWTSGGNEQFF